This record looks at one T cell receptor beta chain sequence and its context. This clonotype has a count of ten or more. The antigen this receptor binds is unknown. No quality values exist for individual bases; no much larger clone is one base distant. Library method: 5' RACE. Sequencing was carried out with a NextSeq 500. The TCR library protocol attached unique molecular identifiers to individual cDNA molecules to correct for sequencing error and PCR bias. Both TCR alpha and beta chains were sequenced, and tight co-correlation was observed between alpha and beta sequence abundances in each sample. As for how the authors treated the data: V gene, J gene and CDR3 annotation of TCR sequences was performed with Decombinator V4. TCRs were defined as expanded if a significant change between any two time points was detected under a Poisson model with p below 0.0001. TCR abundances were normalised to the total number of TCRs sequenced in each sample and reported as counts per million. TRAV1-2 paired with TRAJ12, TRAJ20 or TRAJ33 defined MAIT TCRs, while TRAV10 paired with TRAJ18 defined iNKT TCRs. VDJdb, accessed 1 November 2021, was searched for CMV, EBV and SARS-CoV-2 annotated TCRs, with TCRs annotated for multiple antigens excluded. TCRdb trimmed the raw reads at Q25, called clones with MiXCR and kept productive beta chains. Entries are consolidated by CDR3 protein sequence, retaining the most common genes and DNA. Here the V and J calls rest on TCRdb's processing, not on the authors' analysis. In this sample the table shows approximately 48,000 distinct CDR3 sequences, 5.5% to 6.5% of which occur a single time. The top ten clonotypes cover about 2.8% of the sample.

A case-control design nested within a healthcare worker cohort in London, UK, was used, with weekly nasopharyngeal swab PCR tests and blood sampling performed. Between 23 and 31 March 2020, the week of the UK lockdown, healthcare workers were enrolled and then followed up weekly for as long as 16 weeks. These data originate in a study of early T cells in non-severe SARS-CoV-2 infection (dated by TCRdb to 2020 to 2023). Notes on the research overall: Because TCR sequencing was done on bulk RNA from unsorted whole blood, the alpha and beta chains could not be paired.

Paper-wide results and their limitations: VDJdb matching was skewed toward anti-spike CD8 responses and likely underestimated virus-specific expansions, missing private and CD4 specificities.

Including the terminal cysteine and phenylalanine, the CDR3 comprises 15 residues. The only DNA kept is the CDR3, 45 bases in frame from the first base. The germline V gene provides CDR1 SGHTA and CDR2 FQGNSA. Trimming leaves V shorter by 5 bases and J shorter by 7 bases, with the junction holding 9 bases beyond the gene matches. The V and J segments used are TRBV7-2 and TRBJ2-4; 9 of the junction bases match TRBD1. The clonotype comes from an adult who was a healthcare worker with PCR-confirmed SARS-CoV-2 infection or an uninfected control (not recorded which). This material consisted of whole blood, taken at baseline. The nucleotide sequence is given as TGTGCCAGCAGCCTCACCAGTGGACAGGGGAACATTCAGTACTTC. Its protein is CASSLTSGQGNIQYF.